The present T cell receptor beta chain was sequenced within a study of CD8 T cells in Susac syndrome (dated by TCRdb to about 2019). Turning to the overall study: Among the Susac syndrome patients who were sequenced, clinically active disease was present in about six and clinical remission was observed in roughly 8. Susac syndrome patients were therapy-naive, on corticosteroids (some also receiving IVIg), or on IVIg alone at blood withdrawal. Repertoire sequencing was used to test whether CD8+ T cell activation and differentiation in Susac syndrome was antigen driven. Study-wide findings and limitations: In patients with Susac syndrome, the CD4+ T cell repertoire showed no detectable clonal expansion. The number of individuals in the TCR sequencing and HLA analysis was recognized as being relatively small.

This clonotype appeared a few times. It lacks a known antigen. No qualities accompany the bases; no much larger clone lies one base away. RNA was extracted using the RNeasy kit, and about 0.5 to 1 ug of the RNA was reverse transcribed with random hexamers. TCR beta CDR3 regions were amplified with the immunoSEQ multiplex PCR assay covering 54 Vbeta and 13 Jbeta segments. PCR amplification bias was corrected using a synthetic template baseline for primer optimization and computational correction. Per the source publication's procedure: Reads were annotated to V, D and J genes per IMGT and analyzed with immunoSEQ Analyzer, keeping only productive sequences. Clonality was computed as one minus Shannon entropy normalized by log2 of the number of productive unique sequences. For each patient and control, public and private clones were evaluated among the 100 most prevalent clones. A clone was defined as Susac-specific if it was absent from the healthy and MS cohorts, from about a thousand published viral clones and from other ImmuneACCESS disease sequences. The public reads were reprocessed in TCRdb via fastp at Q25 and MiXCR, keeping in-frame beta chains. Rows with one shared CDR3 protein collapse into an entry with the most common genes and DNA. These V and J calls rely on TCRdb rather than the paper's analysis. This sample gives about 150,000 distinct CDR3 sequences in total; around 95% of them show up just once. Approximately 0.08% of the sample is in the top ten clones.

High-throughput TCR beta sequencing profiled peripheral blood CD8+ and CD4+ T cells from healthy donors, Susac syndrome patients and multiple sclerosis patients. The Susac syndrome patients fulfilled recently defined diagnostic criteria for definite or probable disease. Bulk CD8+ and CD4+ T cells were purified by magnetic negative isolation, while CD8+ TEMRA cells were enriched using FACS. Blood was collected in EDTA tubes and processed within 24 hours, with PBMCs isolated through density gradient centrifugation. PBMCs intended for TCR sequencing were cryopreserved in liquid nitrogen and were subsequently thawed in a 37 degrees C water bath. Purity of sorted or isolated CD4+, CD8+ and CD8+ TEMRA cells was at least 90%. V gives up 2 bases and J gives up 3 bases, and the segment between their germline ends measures 6 bases. From the cysteine through the phenylalanine, the CDR3 covers 13 amino acids. Only CDR3 DNA is held: 39 bases, read in frame from base 1.

The sequenced sample was CD4+ T cells from PBMCs. This clonotype was sampled from a human donor with Susac syndrome. This chain joins TRBV12-3 or TRBV12-4 to TRBJ2-3, with the D gene call left open. This receptor carries the CDR3 CASSLIGTDTQYF. The base sequence is TGTGCCAGCAGTTTAATTGGGACAGATACGCAGTATTTT.